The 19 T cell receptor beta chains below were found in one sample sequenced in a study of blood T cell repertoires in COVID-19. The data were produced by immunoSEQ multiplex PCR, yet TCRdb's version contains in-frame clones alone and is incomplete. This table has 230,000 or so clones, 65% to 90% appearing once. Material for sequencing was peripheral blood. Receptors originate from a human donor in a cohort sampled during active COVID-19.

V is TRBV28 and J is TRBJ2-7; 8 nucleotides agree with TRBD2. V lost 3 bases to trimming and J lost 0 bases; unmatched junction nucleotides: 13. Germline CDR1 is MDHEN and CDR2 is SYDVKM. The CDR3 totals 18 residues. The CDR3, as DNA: TGTGCCAGCAGTTTCCCTCCCTTCGGGGGGACTAGCTCCTACGAGCAGTACTTC. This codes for CASSFPPFGGTSSYEQYF.

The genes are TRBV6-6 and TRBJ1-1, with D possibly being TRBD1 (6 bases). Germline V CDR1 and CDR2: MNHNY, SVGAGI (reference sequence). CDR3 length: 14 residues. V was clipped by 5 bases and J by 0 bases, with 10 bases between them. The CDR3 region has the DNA TGTGCCAGCAGTAACGCAGGGGTGAACACTGAAGCTTTCTTT. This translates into CASSNAGVNTEAFF.

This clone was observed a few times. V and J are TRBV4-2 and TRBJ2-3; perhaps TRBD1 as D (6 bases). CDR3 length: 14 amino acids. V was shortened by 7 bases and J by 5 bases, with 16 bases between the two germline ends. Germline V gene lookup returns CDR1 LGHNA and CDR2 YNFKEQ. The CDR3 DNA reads TGTGCCAGCACTTATTCAGGGGTGGGAGATACGCAGTATTTT. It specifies CASTYSGVGDTQYF.

CDR3 in DNA: TGTGCCAGCAGCTTCGGGGGGCCCTTGAACACTGAAGCTTTCTTT. It encodes CASSFGGPLNTEAFF. The rearrangement uses TRBV5-4 and TRBJ1-1, with D maybe TRBD1 (6 bases). The CDR3 contains 15 residues. Trimming cost V 2 bases and J 0 bases, with 11 bases left between them. CDR1 and CDR2 from the germline V gene are SGHNT and YYREEE (reference sequence).

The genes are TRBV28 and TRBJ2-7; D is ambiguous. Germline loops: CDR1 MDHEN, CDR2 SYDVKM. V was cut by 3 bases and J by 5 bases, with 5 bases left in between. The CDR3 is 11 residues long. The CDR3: CASSFLDEQYF. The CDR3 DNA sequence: TGTGCCAGCAGTTTTCTCGACGAGCAGTACTTC.

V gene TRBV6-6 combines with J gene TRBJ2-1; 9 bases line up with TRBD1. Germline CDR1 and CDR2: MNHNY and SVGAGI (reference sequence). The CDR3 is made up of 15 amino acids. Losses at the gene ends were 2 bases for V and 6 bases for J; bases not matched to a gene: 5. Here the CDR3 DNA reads TGTGCCAGCAGTTACGGACAGGGGATGAGCAATGAGCAGTTCTTC. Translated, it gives CASSYGQGMSNEQFF.

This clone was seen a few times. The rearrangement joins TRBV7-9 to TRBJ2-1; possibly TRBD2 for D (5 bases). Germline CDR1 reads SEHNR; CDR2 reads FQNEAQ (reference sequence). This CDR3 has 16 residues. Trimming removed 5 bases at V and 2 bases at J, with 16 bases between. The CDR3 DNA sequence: TGTGCCAGCAGCGCGACCCTTCTGGGAGCCTACAATGAGCAGTTCTTC. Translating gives CASSATLLGAYNEQFF.

CDR3 region: CASSPPGGRALGDEQFF. CDR3 bases: TGTGCCAGCAGCCCCCCCGGAGGGAGAGCCTTGGGGGATGAGCAGTTCTTC. The rearrangement links TRBV5-4 to TRBJ2-1; tentative D call: TRBD2 (6 bases). The CDR3 has 17 residues. V was clipped by 4 bases and J by 8 bases, with 25 bases between them. Germline loops: CDR1 SGHNT, CDR2 YYREEE (reference sequence).

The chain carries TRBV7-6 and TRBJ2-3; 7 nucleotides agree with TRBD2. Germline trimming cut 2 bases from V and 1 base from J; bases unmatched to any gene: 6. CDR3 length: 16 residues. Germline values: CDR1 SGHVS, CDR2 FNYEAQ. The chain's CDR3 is CASSLLAGAGTDTQYF. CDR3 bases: TGTGCCAGCAGCTTACTGGCGGGAGCGGGCACAGATACGCAGTATTTT.

CDR3 amino acids: CASSSQFYDREYGYTF. For the CDR3, the DNA is TGTGCCAGCAGCTCTCAATTTTACGACAGGGAATATGGCTACACCTTC. The rearrangement joins TRBV7-2 to TRBJ1-2; 7 bases map to TRBD1. J lost 5 bases, V lost 4 bases, and 13 bases had no gene match. From germline, CDR1 is SGHTA and CDR2 FQGNSA. This CDR3 region has 16 residues.

In DNA, the CDR3 is TGTGCCAGCAGCCAACAGGGGACCCGGAACACTGAAGCTTTCTTT. Translation: CASSQQGTRNTEAFF. The J gene is TRBJ1-1, the V gene TRBV3-1 (or the pseudogene TRBV3-2); D possibly corresponds to TRBD1 (6 bases). Germline CDR1 and CDR2: LGHDT and YNNKEL (reference sequence). The CDR3 consists of 15 residues. Trimming cost V 2 bases and J 1 base, with 11 bases left between them.

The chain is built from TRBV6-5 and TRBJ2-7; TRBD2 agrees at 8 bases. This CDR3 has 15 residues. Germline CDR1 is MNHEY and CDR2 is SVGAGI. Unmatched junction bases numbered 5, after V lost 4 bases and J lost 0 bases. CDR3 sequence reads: CASSSLAVGSYEQYF. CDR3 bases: TGTGCCAGCAGTTCACTAGCGGTCGGCTCCTACGAGCAGTACTTC.

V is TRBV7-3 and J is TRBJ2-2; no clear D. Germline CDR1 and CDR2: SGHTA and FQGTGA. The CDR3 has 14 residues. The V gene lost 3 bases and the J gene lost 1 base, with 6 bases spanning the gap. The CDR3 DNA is TGTGCCAGCAGCTTGGCCCTGAACACCGGGGAGCTGTTTTTT. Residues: CASSLALNTGELFF.

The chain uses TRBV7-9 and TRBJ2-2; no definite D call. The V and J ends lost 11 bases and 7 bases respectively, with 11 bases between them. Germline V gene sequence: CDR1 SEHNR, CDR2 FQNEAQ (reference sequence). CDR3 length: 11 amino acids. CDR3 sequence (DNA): TGTGCCGCATTAAGAGGCGGGGAGCTGTTTTTT. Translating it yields CAALRGGELFF.

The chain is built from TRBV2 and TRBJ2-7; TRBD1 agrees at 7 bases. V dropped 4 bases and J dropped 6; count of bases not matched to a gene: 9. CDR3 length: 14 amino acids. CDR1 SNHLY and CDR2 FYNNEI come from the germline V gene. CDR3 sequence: CASSGQGIFPEQYF. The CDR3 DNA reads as TGTGCCAGCAGTGGACAGGGAATCTTTCCCGAGCAGTACTTC.

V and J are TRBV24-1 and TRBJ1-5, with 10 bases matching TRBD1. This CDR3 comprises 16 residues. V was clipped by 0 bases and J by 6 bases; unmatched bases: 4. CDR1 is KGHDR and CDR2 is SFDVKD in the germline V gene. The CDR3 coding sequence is TGTGCCACCAGTGATTTGCTGGGACAGGGGCCTCAGCCCCAGCATTTT. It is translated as CATSDLLGQGPQPQHF.

CDR3 nucleotides: TGTGCCAGCAGCTTACTAGCGGGAGGAAAGGAGACCCAGTACTTC. It encodes CASSLLAGGKETQYF. The V gene is TRBV25-1, the J gene TRBJ2-5; 12 bases align to TRBD2. CDR3 length equals 15 residues. Trimming cost V 6 bases and J 5 bases; bases outside gene matches: 7. Per the germline V gene, CDR1 is MGHDK and CDR2 is SYGVNS.

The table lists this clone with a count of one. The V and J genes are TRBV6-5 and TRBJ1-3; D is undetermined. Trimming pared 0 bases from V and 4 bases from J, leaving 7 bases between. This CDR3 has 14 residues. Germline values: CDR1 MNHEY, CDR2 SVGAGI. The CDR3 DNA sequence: TGTGCCAGCAGTTACTCTACCGGGGGAAACACCATATATTTT. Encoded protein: CASSYSTGGNTIYF.

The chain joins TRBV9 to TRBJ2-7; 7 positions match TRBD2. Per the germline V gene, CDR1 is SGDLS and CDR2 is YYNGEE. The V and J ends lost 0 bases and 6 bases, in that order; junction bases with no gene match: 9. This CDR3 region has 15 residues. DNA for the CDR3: TGTGCCAGCAGCGTAGAGGGCGGGAGTGGTATCGAGCAGTACTTC. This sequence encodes CASSVEGGSGIEQYF.